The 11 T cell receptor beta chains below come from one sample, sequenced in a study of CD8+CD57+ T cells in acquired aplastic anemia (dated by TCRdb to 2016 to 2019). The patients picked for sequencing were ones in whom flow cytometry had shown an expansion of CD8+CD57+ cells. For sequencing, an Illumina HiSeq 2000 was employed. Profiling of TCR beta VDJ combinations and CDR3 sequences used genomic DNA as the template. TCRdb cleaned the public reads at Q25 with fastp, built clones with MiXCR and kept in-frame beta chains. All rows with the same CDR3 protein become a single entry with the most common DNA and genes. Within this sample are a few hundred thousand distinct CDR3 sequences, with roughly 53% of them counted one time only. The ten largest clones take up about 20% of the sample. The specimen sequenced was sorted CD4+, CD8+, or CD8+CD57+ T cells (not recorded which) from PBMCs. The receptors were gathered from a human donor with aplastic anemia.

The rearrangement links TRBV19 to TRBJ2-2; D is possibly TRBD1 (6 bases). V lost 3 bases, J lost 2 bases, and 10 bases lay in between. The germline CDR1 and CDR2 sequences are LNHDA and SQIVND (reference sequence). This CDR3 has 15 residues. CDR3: CASSITGTNTGELFF. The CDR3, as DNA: TGTGCCAGTAGTATCACGGGGACAAACACCGGGGAGCTGTTTTTT.

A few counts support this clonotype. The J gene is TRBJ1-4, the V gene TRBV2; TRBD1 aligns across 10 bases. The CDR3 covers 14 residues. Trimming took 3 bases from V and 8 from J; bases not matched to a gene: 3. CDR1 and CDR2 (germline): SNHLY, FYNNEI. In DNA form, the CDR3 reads TGTGCCAGCAGTGAGGCGGGACAGGGGGAAAAACTGTTTTTT. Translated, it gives CASSEAGQGEKLFF.

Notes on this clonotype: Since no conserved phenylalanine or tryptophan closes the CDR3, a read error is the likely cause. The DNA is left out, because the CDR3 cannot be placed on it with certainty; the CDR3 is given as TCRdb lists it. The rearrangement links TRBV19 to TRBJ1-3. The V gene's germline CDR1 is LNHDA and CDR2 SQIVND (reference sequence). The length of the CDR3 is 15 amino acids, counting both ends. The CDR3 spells CASGIPMRSGNTIHS.

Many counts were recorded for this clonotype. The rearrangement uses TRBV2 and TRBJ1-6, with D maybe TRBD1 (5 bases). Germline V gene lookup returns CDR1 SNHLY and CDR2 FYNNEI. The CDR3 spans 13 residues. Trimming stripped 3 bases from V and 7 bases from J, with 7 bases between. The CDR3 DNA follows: TGTGCCAGCAGTGATGACAGAAATTCACCCCTCCACTTT. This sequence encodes CASSDDRNSPLHF. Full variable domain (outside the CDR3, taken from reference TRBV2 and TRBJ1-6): EPEVTQTPSHQVTQMGQEVILRCVPISNHLYFYWYRQILGQKVEFLVSFYNNEISEKSEIFDDQFSVERPDGSNFTLKIRSTKLEDSAMYFCASSDDRNSPLHFGNGTRLTVT.

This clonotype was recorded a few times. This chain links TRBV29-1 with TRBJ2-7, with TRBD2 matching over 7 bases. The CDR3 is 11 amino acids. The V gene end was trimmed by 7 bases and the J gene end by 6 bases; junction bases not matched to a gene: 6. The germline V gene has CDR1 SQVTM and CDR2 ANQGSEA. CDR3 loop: CSARLASEQYF. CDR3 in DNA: TGCAGCGCCCGACTAGCTTCCGAGCAGTACTTC.

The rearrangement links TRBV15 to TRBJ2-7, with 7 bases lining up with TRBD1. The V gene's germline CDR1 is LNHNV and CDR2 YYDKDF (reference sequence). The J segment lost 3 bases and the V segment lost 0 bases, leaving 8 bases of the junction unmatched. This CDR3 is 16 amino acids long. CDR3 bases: TGTGCCACCAGCAGAGAGAAGGGCAGGGGGTACTACGAGCAGTACTTC. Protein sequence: CATSREKGRGYYEQYF.

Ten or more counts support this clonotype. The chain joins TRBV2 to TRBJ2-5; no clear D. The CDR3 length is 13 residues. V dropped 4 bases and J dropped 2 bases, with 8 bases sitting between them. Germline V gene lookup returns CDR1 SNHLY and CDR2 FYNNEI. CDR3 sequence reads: CASSVSRQETQYF. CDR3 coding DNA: TGTGCCAGCAGTGTGTCCAGACAAGAGACCCAGTACTTC.

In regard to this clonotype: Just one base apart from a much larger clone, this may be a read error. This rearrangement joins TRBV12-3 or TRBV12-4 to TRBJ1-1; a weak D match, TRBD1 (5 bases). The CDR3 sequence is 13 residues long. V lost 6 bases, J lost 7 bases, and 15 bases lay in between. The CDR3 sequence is CASSQGRDGEAFF. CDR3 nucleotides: TGTGCCAGCAGCCAAGGCAGGGATGGTGAAGCTTTCTTT.

The CDR3 DNA sequence: TGCAGCGTTGAAGATCCTTTCACGGGGGGCTACACCTTC. This gives the protein CSVEDPFTGGYTF. The chain links TRBV29-1 to TRBJ1-2; D not certain. Germline-derived CDR1 and CDR2 are SQVTM and ANQGSEA. V was cut by 0 bases and J by 8 bases, with 13 bases left in between. This CDR3 contains 13 residues.

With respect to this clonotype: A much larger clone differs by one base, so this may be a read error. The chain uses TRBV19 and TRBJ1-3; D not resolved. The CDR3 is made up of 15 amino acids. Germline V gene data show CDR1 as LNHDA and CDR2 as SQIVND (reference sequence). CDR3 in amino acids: CASSIWWESRNTTYF. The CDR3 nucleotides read TGTGCCAGTAGTATATGGTGGGAATCGAGAAACACCACATATTTT.

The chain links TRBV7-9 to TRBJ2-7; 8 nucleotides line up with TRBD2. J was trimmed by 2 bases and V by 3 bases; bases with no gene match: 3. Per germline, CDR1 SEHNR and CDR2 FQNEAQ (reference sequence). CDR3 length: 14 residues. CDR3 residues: CASSLTSVPYEQYF. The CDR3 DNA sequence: TGTGCCAGCAGCTTGACTAGCGTGCCCTACGAGCAGTACTTC.